The rows below give T cell receptor beta chains drawn from one sample of a study of T cells after yellow fever vaccination. TCRdb ran MiXCR on the 5' RACE reads and lists one entry per CDR3 protein. The sample holds tens of thousands of distinct CDR3 sequences; more than 5.5% are singletons and the top ten take about 32%. Source: CD8+ T cells sorted from PBMCs, taken 4 to 5 days after the first yellow fever vaccination. The receptors stem from a man aged 18 to 29 who received the YFV17D yellow fever vaccine. CDR3s include the opening cysteine and the closing phenylalanine or tryptophan. Fields, in order: D gene, clone size, V gene, J gene, CDR3 protein, CDR3 DNA. D genes are given only for firm matches. Clone size is given for some rows only: seen once, a few or many times, or a class if the clone is expanded.

D: NA
size: few
V: TRBV5-6
J: TRBJ2-3
CDR3: CASSFAGQVPLTDTQYF
DNA: TGTGCCAGCAGCTTCGCTGGGCAGGTACCGCTCACAGATACGCAGTATTTT

D: NA
size: many
V: TRBV4-3
J: TRBJ2-7
CDR3: CASSQDTGPSYEQYF
DNA: TGCGCCAGCAGCCAAGATACAGGTCCGTCGTACGAGCAGTACTTC

D: TRBD1
size: NA
V: TRBV4-3
J: TRBJ1-5
CDR3: CASSQDPPGGTGNQPQHF
DNA: TGCGCCAGCAGCCAAGACCCCCCAGGGGGAACTGGCAATCAGCCCCAGCATTTT

D: NA
size: many
V: TRBV4-1
J: TRBJ2-1
CDR3: CASSQAGQGSYNEQFF
DNA: TGCGCCAGCAGCCAAGCCGGACAAGGCTCCTACAATGAGCAGTTCTTC

D: NA
size: few
V: TRBV4-3
J: TRBJ1-1
CDR3: CASSSRATGTEAFF
DNA: TGCGCCAGCAGCTCCCGCGCCACGGGGACTGAAGCTTTCTTT

D: NA
size: few
V: TRBV7-9
J: TRBJ1-1
CDR3: CASSAGGADEAFF
DNA: TGTGCCAGCAGCGCTGGGGGGGCGGACGAAGCTTTCTTT

D: NA
size: few
V: TRBV11-2
J: TRBJ1-1
CDR3: CASSHLAYAPEATFF
DNA: TGTGCCAGCAGCCATCTGGCATATGCTCCTGAAGCAACTTTCTTT

D: TRBD1
size: few
V: TRBV29-1
J: TRBJ1-2
CDR3: CSAQGGLNYGYTF
DNA: TGCAGCGCTCAGGGGGGACTTAACTATGGCTACACCTTC

D: TRBD2
size: many
V: TRBV4-1
J: TRBJ2-7
CDR3: CASSQEPGGYEQYF
DNA: TGCGCCAGCAGCCAAGAACCGGGAGGCTACGAGCAGTACTTC

D: NA
size: many
V: TRBV6-6
J: TRBJ2-2
CDR3: CASSNLPTGELFF
DNA: TGTGCCAGCAGTAACCTACCCACCGGGGAGCTGTTTTTT

D: NA
size: NA
V: TRBV9
J: TRBJ2-3
CDR3: CASRGAPPTDTQYF
DNA: TGTGCCAGCAGAGGGGCGCCCCCCACAGATACGCAGTATTTT

D: TRBD1
size: many
V: TRBV12-3/TRBV12-4
J: TRBJ2-2
CDR3: CASSLGTGDTGELFF
DNA: TGTGCCAGCAGTTTAGGGACAGGGGACACCGGGGAGCTGTTTTTT

D: NA
size: many
V: TRBV4-1
J: TRBJ1-1
CDR3: CASTRGQLNTEAFF
DNA: TGCGCCAGCACCCGAGGACAGCTGAACACTGAAGCTTTCTTT

D: NA
size: few
V: TRBV20-1
J: TRBJ2-5
CDR3: CSARGRRQETQYF
DNA: TGCAGTGCCCGAGGACGGCGGCAAGAGACCCAGTACTTC

D: NA
size: NA
V: TRBV20-1
J: TRBJ2-1
CDR3: CSASKAGWDEQFF
DNA: TGCAGTGCTAGTAAGGCAGGTTGGGATGAGCAGTTCTTC

D: NA
size: NA
V: TRBV12-5
J: TRBJ2-6
CDR3: CASGTSGANVLTF
DNA: TGTGCTAGTGGAACATCTGGGGCCAACGTCCTGACTTTC

D: NA
size: NA
V: TRBV10-2
J: TRBJ1-4
CDR3: CASSGRLRTNEKLFF
DNA: TGCGCCAGCAGTGGGAGGCTTCGCACTAATGAAAAACTGTTTTTT

D: NA
size: many
V: TRBV12-3/TRBV12-4
J: TRBJ2-3
CDR3: CASMEDTDTQYF
DNA: TGTGCCAGCATGGAGGACACAGATACGCAGTATTTT

D: NA
size: NA
V: TRBV6-5
J: TRBJ2-5
CDR3: CASRGAHDQYF
DNA: TGTGCCAGCAGGGGGGCTCACGACCAGTACTTC

D: NA
size: hyperexpanded
V: TRBV5-6
J: TRBJ2-1
CDR3: CASSPEGRHNEQFF
DNA: TGTGCCAGCAGCCCCGAGGGACGGCACAATGAGCAGTTCTTC

D: TRBD1
size: few
V: TRBV4-3
J: TRBJ1-2
CDR3: CASSQGTGEAYGYTF
DNA: TGCGCCAGCAGCCAAGGGACAGGGGAGGCCTATGGCTACACCTTC

D: NA
size: few
V: TRBV7-9
J: TRBJ1-3
CDR3: CASSQSTGQKRNTIYF
DNA: TGTGCCAGCAGCCAGAGCACCGGACAGAAACGAAACACCATATATTTT

D: NA
size: NA
V: TRBV7-2
J: TRBJ2-3
CDR3: CASSLRAGGFTDTQYF
DNA: TGTGCCAGCAGCTTACGGGCGGGCGGTTTCACAGATACGCAGTATTTT

D: NA
size: many
V: TRBV4-1
J: TRBJ1-6
CDR3: CASSQVWEESYNSPLHF
DNA: TGCGCCAGCAGCCAAGTGTGGGAGGAGTCCTATAATTCACCCCTCCACTTT

D: NA
size: many
V: TRBV9
J: TRBJ1-6
CDR3: CASSVEGRDHSPLHF
DNA: TGTGCCAGCAGCGTAGAGGGCAGGGATCATTCACCCCTCCACTTT

D: NA
size: many
V: TRBV5-1
J: TRBJ2-1
CDR3: CASRGLGYNEQFF
DNA: TGCGCCAGCAGGGGCCTCGGGTACAATGAGCAGTTCTTC

D: NA
size: NA
V: TRBV4-1
J: TRBJ2-5
CDR3: CASSHRPDQETQYF
DNA: TGCGCCAGCAGCCACCGACCTGACCAAGAGACCCAGTACTTC

D: NA
size: NA
V: TRBV7-8
J: TRBJ2-3
CDR3: CASSPRDTDTQYF
DNA: TGTGCCAGCAGCCCGCGTGACACAGATACGCAGTATTTT

D: NA
size: many
V: TRBV7-8
J: TRBJ1-5
CDR3: CASSSGPGGLSNQPQHF
DNA: TGTGCCAGCAGCTCGGGGCCGGGGGGGTTAAGCAATCAGCCCCAGCATTTT

D: NA
size: many
V: TRBV20-1
J: TRBJ2-3
CDR3: CSARGVAHIGDTQYF
DNA: TGCAGTGCTAGAGGGGTAGCCCATATTGGTGATACGCAGTATTTT

D: NA
size: NA
V: TRBV20-1
J: TRBJ2-5
CDR3: CSARAEVEQLETQYF
DNA: TGCAGTGCTAGAGCTGAGGTTGAACAGTTGGAGACCCAGTACTTC

D: NA
size: NA
V: TRBV11-2
J: TRBJ2-3
CDR3: CASSSEGGQGFGETQYF
DNA: TGTGCCAGCAGCTCGGAGGGCGGCCAGGGATTCGGGGAAACGCAGTATTTT

D: NA
size: NA
V: TRBV6-5
J: TRBJ1-5
CDR3: CASSYSGSSNQPQHF
DNA: TGTGCCAGCAGTTACTCCGGGAGTAGCAATCAGCCCCAGCATTTT

D: NA
size: medium-sized
V: TRBV3-1
J: TRBJ2-2
CDR3: CASSQVLVGPNTGELFF
DNA: TGTGCCAGCAGCCAAGTATTGGTCGGGCCAAACACCGGGGAGCTGTTTTTT

D: NA
size: NA
V: TRBV20-1
J: TRBJ1-1
CDR3: CSAWVGSLNTEAFF
DNA: TGCAGTGCTTGGGTGGGATCCTTGAACACTGAAGCTTTCTTT

D: TRBD2
size: NA
V: TRBV12-3/TRBV12-4
J: TRBJ2-1
CDR3: CATNQAGEYNEQFF
DNA: TGTGCCACCAACCAAGCGGGGGAGTACAATGAGCAGTTCTTC

D: NA
size: many
V: TRBV7-9
J: TRBJ2-5
CDR3: CASSFLARSRGETQYF
DNA: TGTGCCAGCAGCTTTTTGGCTCGTTCCAGGGGAGAGACCCAGTACTTC

D: NA
size: many
V: TRBV4-3
J: TRBJ2-7
CDR3: CASSPRETGYEQYF
DNA: TGCGCCAGCAGCCCTCGAGAGACAGGCTACGAGCAGTACTTC

D: NA
size: few
V: TRBV19
J: TRBJ1-1
CDR3: CASSTSQVYPEAFF
DNA: TGTGCCAGTAGTACCTCACAAGTCTACCCTGAAGCTTTCTTT

D: NA
size: few
V: TRBV12-3/TRBV12-4
J: TRBJ2-7
CDR3: CASSRWGGHEQYF
DNA: TGTGCCAGCAGTCGCTGGGGGGGGCACGAGCAGTACTTC